This T cell receptor (beta chain) was captured in a study of shared clonotypes between healthy human individuals. The overall study: Per-donor plates numbered three CD4 naive, three CD4 memory, two CD8 naive and one CD8 memory.

In its sample, this clone was seen once. The antigen remains unidentified. Profiled with immunoSEQ multiplex PCR; TCRdb holds only in-frame clones, not every one. In the table there are a few million clones, more than 80% of which are singletons. CD45RA+ naive and CD45RA-negative memory subsets were separated from CD4+ cells. V shed 8 bases and J 4 bases; nucleotides not matched to a gene: 9. The germline V gene has CDR1 MNHEY and CDR2 SMNVEV (reference sequence). The CDR3 consists of 16 residues. The study, taken as a whole, reports: Sharing across four donors was seen in roughly 5.2% of naive CD4 clonotypes.

The rearrangement uses TRBV27 and TRBJ2-2; TRBD1 matches 11 bases. Sequenced input: naive CD4+ T cells from PBMCs. Specified subset: CD45RA+ positively selected. This clonotype was obtained from a man younger than 30 in good health. Some clones in this sample may be carry-over from other donors' samples. This CDR3 reads CASLPKGTGGTGELFF. DNA of the CDR3: TGTGCCAGCCTCCCAAAGGGGACAGGGGGCACCGGGGAGCTGTTTTTT.